One sample yielded the 8 T cell receptor beta chains listed below, sequenced in a study of blood T cells in healthy people across ages. A second PCR of 7 to 11 cycles used a sample-barcoded 5' primer and a J-beta primer mix. In TCRdb, the 5' RACE reads were re-called with MiXCR into one record per CDR3 protein. Of 1.8 million or so distinct CDR3 sequences in the sample, about two fifths were seen once. Sequenced material: blood. The receptors were gathered from a human donor in good health.

The V call is TRBV20-1, the J call TRBJ1-5; TRBD1 matches at 7 bases. Looked up from germline, CDR1 is DFQATT and CDR2 is SNEGSKA (reference sequence). The trim removed 2 bases at V and 0 bases at J, leaving 13 bases unmatched. There are 18 residues in the CDR3. CDR3 loop: CSARRGGTGVDSNQPQHF. The CDR3 region has the DNA TGCAGTGCTAGAAGGGGGGGAACAGGGGTTGATAGCAATCAGCCCCAGCATTTT.

This clonotype was seen more than once but under ten times. CDR3 sequence reads: CASSPSGLAGSSGANVLTF. The CDR3 DNA is TGCGCCAGCAGCCCATCGGGACTAGCGGGGAGCTCTGGGGCCAACGTCCTGACTTTC. The chain combines TRBV4-3 with TRBJ2-6; TRBD2 aligns across 13 bases. The trim removed 4 bases at V and 0 bases at J, leaving 6 bases unmatched. The CDR3 length is 19 residues. The germline gives CDR1 LGHNA, CDR2 YSLEER.

The rearrangement joins TRBV12-3 or TRBV12-4 to TRBJ2-4, with 7 bases fitting TRBD2. Matching the DNA end better, TRBJ2-7 makes the J call doubtful. CDR3 length: 17 amino acids. CDR3: CASSLSLSGVLPYEQYF. In DNA form, the CDR3 reads TGTGCCAGCAGTTTAAGCCTGAGCGGGGTCCTACCCTACGAGCAGTACTTC.

The rearrangement links TRBV20-1 to TRBJ2-3, with 7 bases that match TRBD2. With V trimmed by 3 bases and J by 6 bases, 6 bases remained unmatched. Germline V gene sequence: CDR1 DFQATT, CDR2 SNEGSKA (reference sequence). This CDR3 region has 13 residues. The CDR3 is CSASSGAPDTQYF. In nucleotides, the CDR3 is TGCAGTGCTAGCAGCGGGGCGCCCGATACGCAGTATTTT.

The rearrangement joins TRBV20-1 to TRBJ1-5, with 7 bases that match TRBD1. Germline lookup yields CDR1 DFQATT and CDR2 SNEGSKA (reference sequence). The CDR3 sequence is 15 residues long. After removal of 3 bases from V and 0 bases from J, the junction contained 5 bases not matched to a gene. The CDR3 is CSASRGQASNQPQHF. In DNA, the CDR3 is TGCAGTGCTAGCCGAGGACAGGCTAGCAATCAGCCCCAGCATTTT.

A note on this clonotype: At one boundary the junction diverges from the germline segment, which might be a read error. The chain has TRBV4-2 and TRBJ1-6; 9 bases agree with TRBD1. The CDR3 extends over 16 amino acids. Germline loops: CDR1 LGHNA, CDR2 YNFKEQ. CDR3 coding DNA: TGTGCCAGCAGCCAAGCAGAGGGACAGGGTGACTCACCCCCCCACTTT. This encodes CASSQAEGQGDSPPHF.

This clonotype was seen a handful of times. The chain carries TRBV2 and TRBJ2-5, with TRBD1 as a possible D gene (5 bases). The CDR3 is 15 residues long. In germline, CDR1 is SNHLY, CDR2 FYNNEI. The V end was cut by 7 bases, the J end by 0 bases, with 15 bases between. For the CDR3, the DNA is TGTGCCAGCAACAAGGACACTGGATACCAAGAGACCCAGTACTTC. This translates into CASNKDTGYQETQYF.

This clonotype was picked up a small number of times. The chain recombines TRBV13 with TRBJ2-1; D is perhaps TRBD2 (5 bases). CDR3 length: 15 residues. V lost 2 bases to trimming and J lost 3 bases, with 11 bases between them. CDR1 and CDR2 (germline): PRHDT, FYEKMQ (reference sequence). Here the CDR3 reads CASSLTERNYNEQFF. The CDR3 DNA reads TGTGCCAGCAGCTTAACGGAGCGGAACTACAATGAGCAGTTCTTC. The entire variable domain, with the rest obtained from reference TRBV13 and TRBJ2-1, is as follows: AAGVIQSPRHLIKEKRETATLKCYPIPRHDTVYWYQQGPGQDPQFLISFYEKMQSDKGSIPDRFSAQQFSDYHSELNMSSLELGDSALYFCASSLTERNYNEQFFGPGTRLTVL.